The 21 T cell receptor beta chains listed next were all sequenced from one sample in a study of T cells in Graves' hyperthyroidism and ophthalmopathy. Researchers took RNA transcripts and amplified the TCR beta CDR3 regions from them. With the HTBI primer set, the TCR CDR3 went through a first round of RT-PCR. TCRdb reprocessed the multiplex PCR reads via MiXCR and lists one record per CDR3 protein. The data contain 300,000 to 400,000 distinct CDR3 sequences, about 20% of them singletons. Sequencing was performed on blood. The origin of the receptors is a woman aged 45-65 years with Graves' hyperthyroidism.

The chain couples TRBV14 to TRBJ2-5; 11 nucleotides align to TRBD2. Germline-derived CDR1 and CDR2 are SGHDN and FVKESK. V shed 2 bases, J shed 3 bases, and the junction held 2 bases outside the gene matches. The CDR3 consists of 15 residues. The CDR3 DNA is TGTGCCAGCAGCCAACTGACTAGCGGGGAAGAGACCCAGTACTTC. Protein product: CASSQLTSGEETQYF.

The chain employs TRBV14 and TRBJ1-5; 7 nucleotides align to TRBD1. V trimming: 3 bases; J trimming: 0 bases; junction bases outside the gene matches: 5. The CDR3 runs to 16 residues. Germline values: CDR1 SGHDN, CDR2 FVKESK. The CDR3: CASSHRQGYSNQPQHF. DNA of the CDR3: TGTGCCAGCAGCCACCGACAGGGCTATAGCAATCAGCCCCAGCATTTT. The full variable domain, with the rest looked up from reference TRBV14 and TRBJ1-5, is EAGVTQFPSHSVIEKGQTVTLRCDPISGHDNLYWYRRVMGKEIKFLLHFVKESKQDESGMPNNRFLAERTGGTYSTLKVQPAELEDSGVYFCASSHRQGYSNQPQHFGDGTRLSIL.

The table lists this clonotype with a few counts. This chain links TRBV28 with TRBJ2-1, with 7 bases that match TRBD2. V gave up 8 bases and J gave up 1 base; unmatched junction bases: 8. Germline loops: CDR1 MDHEN, CDR2 SYDVKM. The CDR3 consists of 15 residues. CDR3 region: CASSSGGVSYNEQFF. In DNA, the CDR3 is TGTGCCAGCTCCTCTGGGGGGGTGTCCTACAATGAGCAGTTCTTC.

The J gene is TRBJ1-4, the V gene TRBV6-1; TRBD1 agrees at 12 bases. In germline, CDR1 is MNHNS, CDR2 SASEGT. The CDR3 contains 13 residues. The V and J ends lost 6 bases and 7 bases, in that order; junction bases with no gene match: 0. CDR3 sequence reads: CASRGQGAEKLFF. CDR3 nucleotides: TGTGCCAGCAGGGGACAGGGGGCTGAAAAACTGTTTTTT.

In its sample, this clonotype was seen many times. This chain connects TRBV11-1 to TRBJ2-5; the match to TRBD1 covers 10 bases. The CDR3 covers 16 residues. The germline V gene encodes CDR1 SGHAT and CDR2 FQDESV (reference sequence). The V gene end was trimmed by 5 bases and the J gene end by 0 bases; junction bases not matched to a gene: 6. Here the CDR3 DNA reads TGTGCCAGCAGCCCGCAGGACAGGGGGAACCAAGAGACCCAGTACTTC. Residues: CASSPQDRGNQETQYF.

The sample holds many counts of this clonotype. The chain recombines TRBV6-5 with TRBJ2-7; a possible D gene is TRBD1 (6 bases). CDR3 length equals 15 residues. V dropped 0 bases and J dropped 4 bases, with 13 bases sitting between them. Germline values: CDR1 MNHEY, CDR2 SVGAGI. CDR3: CASSYSKGDEYEQYF. The CDR3 nucleotides are TGTGCCAGCAGTTACTCGAAGGGGGACGAATACGAGCAGTACTTC.

The CDR3 reads CASSISNDGYYEQYF. The CDR3 region has the DNA TGTGCCAGTAGTATCTCGAATGACGGATACTACGAGCAGTACTTC. This chain links TRBV19 with TRBJ2-7, with D uncertain. From germline, CDR1 is LNHDA and CDR2 SQIVND (reference sequence). V was clipped by 3 bases and J by 3 bases, with 15 bases between them. There are 15 residues in the CDR3.

With regard to this clonotype: An end of the junction does not agree with germline; a read error may underlie this. As DNA, the CDR3 is TGTTCCAGCAGTGAGACATTAAACTATGGCTACACCTTC. This gives the protein CSSSETLNYGYTF. The chain joins TRBV2 to TRBJ1-2, with D hard to call. The CDR3 consists of 13 residues. CDR1 and CDR2 from the germline V gene are SNHLY and FYNNEI.

This clonotype was detected ten times or more. The chain employs TRBV18 and TRBJ1-2; 8 nucleotides align to TRBD1. The CDR3 runs 15 residues. The junction had 11 bases not matched to a gene; V was cut back by 3 bases and J by 8 bases. Germline assignment: CDR1 KGHSH and CDR2 LQKENI. The CDR3 nucleotides are TGTGCCAGCTCACCGCGACAGGGGACCACTGGCGGCTACACCTTC. Translation gives CASSPRQGTTGGYTF.

This clonotype showed up just a few times. The rearrangement uses TRBV4-1 and TRBJ2-2; tentative D call: TRBD1 (6 bases). The CDR3 is made up of 15 amino acids. Trimming left V 1 base short and J 6 bases short, with 12 bases between. The V gene's germline CDR1 is MGHRA and CDR2 YSYEKL. CDR3 nucleotides: TGCGCCAGCAGCCAAGGCTACAGGGACGCCGGGGAGCTGTTTTTT. Protein sequence: CASSQGYRDAGELFF.

The chain is built from TRBV28 and TRBJ1-5; 12 bases are shared with TRBD1. From germline, CDR1 is MDHEN and CDR2 SYDVKM. Losses at the gene ends were 2 bases for V and 7 bases for J; bases not matched to a gene: 3. This CDR3 spans 15 amino acids. For the CDR3, the DNA is TGTGCCAGCAGTTTACGAGGGACAGGGGGCCAGCCCCAGCATTTT. Its protein is CASSLRGTGGQPQHF.

This clonotype was recorded many times. CDR3 amino acids: CASSLPLTEQYV. In DNA form, the CDR3 reads TGTGCCAGCAGCTTACCTTTGACAGAGCAGTACGTC. The rearrangement joins TRBV11-2 to TRBJ2-7; D remains unclear. V was clipped by 2 bases and J by 7 bases, with 9 bases between them. From germline, CDR1 is SGHAT and CDR2 FQNNGV. CDR3 size: 12 residues.

This clonotype was seen at least ten times. The chain recombines TRBV27 with TRBJ1-1; 8 bases line up with TRBD1. The V segment lost 5 bases and the J segment 6 bases; nucleotides outside the gene matches: 14. The CDR3 is made up of 16 amino acids. Germline values: CDR1 MNHEY, CDR2 SMNVEV (reference sequence). The chain's CDR3 is CASSLYLGQGLSEAFF. The CDR3 nucleotides read TGTGCCAGCAGTCTTTACCTCGGACAGGGTTTGTCTGAAGCTTTCTTT.

This clonotype has just a few counts. V gene TRBV9 combines with J gene TRBJ2-1; D remains unclear. The CDR3 contains 12 residues. V lost 4 bases, J lost 7 bases, and 9 bases lay in between. In germline, CDR1 is SGDLS, CDR2 YYNGEE. CDR3 sequence reads: CASSSPGNEQFF. CDR3 DNA sequence: TGTGCCAGCAGCTCCCCTGGGAATGAGCAGTTCTTC.

V gene TRBV20-1 combines with J gene TRBJ2-1; D gene uncertain. The CDR3 is made up of 13 amino acids. The V gene's germline CDR1 is DFQATT and CDR2 SNEGSKA (reference sequence). Trimming took 1 base from V and 10 from J, leaving 14 bases between them. Written as DNA, the CDR3 is TGCAGTGCTAGAGTAGTCGGTTGGTGGGAGCAGTTCTTC. Its translation: CSARVVGWWEQFF.

The gene calls are TRBV20-1 and TRBJ1-4; D might be TRBD1 (6 bases). CDR3 length equals 13 residues. With 6 bases removed from V and 6 bases from J, the gap between germline ends came to 14 bases. Germline lookup yields CDR1 DFQATT and CDR2 SNEGSKA (reference sequence). The CDR3 loop reads CSARQANDEKLFF. For the CDR3, the DNA is TGCAGTGCCAGACAGGCAAACGATGAAAAACTGTTTTTT.

A few counts support this clonotype. CDR3 residues: CASSLGADSSPLHF. The CDR3 nucleotides read TGTGCCAGCAGCTTAGGTGCGGATAGTTCACCCCTCCACTTT. The gene calls are TRBV13 and TRBJ1-6; D unresolved. V was shortened by 0 bases and J by 9 bases, with 9 bases between the two germline ends. The germline V gene has CDR1 PRHDT and CDR2 FYEKMQ (reference sequence). This CDR3 spans 14 amino acids.

The chain combines TRBV6-5 with TRBJ2-7; either TRBD1 or TRBD2 may fit D (6 bases each). The V end was cut by 2 bases, the J end by 5 bases, with 16 bases between. The CDR3 contains 15 residues. The germline V gene encodes CDR1 MNHEY and CDR2 SVGAGI. The CDR3 sequence is CASSYARGQGNEQYF. The CDR3, as DNA: TGTGCCAGCAGTTACGCCCGGGGGCAGGGGAACGAGCAGTACTTC.

This clonotype was found many times. The J gene is TRBJ2-1, the V gene TRBV20-1; D is uncertain. Deletions cut 7 bases from V and 0 bases from J, with 10 bases between. This CDR3 has 13 residues. CDR1 and CDR2 from the germline V gene are DFQATT and SNEGSKA (reference sequence). For the CDR3, the DNA is TGCAGTGTGAGCTCTAACTCCTACAATGAGCAGTTCTTC. Translated: CSVSSNSYNEQFF.

The chain carries TRBV29-1 and TRBJ2-1, with a tentative D call TRBD2 (6 bases). Germline lookup yields CDR1 SQVTM and CDR2 ANQGSEA. This CDR3 region has 12 residues. The V end lost 8 bases, the J end lost 6 bases, and 14 bases lay between the germline ends. The CDR3 DNA follows: TGCAGCCTTGGACCCGGGGGCAATGAGCAGTTCTTC. It encodes CSLGPGGNEQFF.

This clonotype has only a few counts. The DNA of the CDR3 is TGTGCCAGCTCACTTTTTTCCGGGACAGATGAGACCCAGTACTTC. It codes for CASSLFSGTDETQYF. V usage is TRBV18 and J usage is TRBJ2-5; 7 positions agree with TRBD1. The CDR3 sequence is 15 residues long. Germline values: CDR1 KGHSH, CDR2 LQKENI. V shed 4 bases, J shed 5 bases, and the junction held 10 bases outside the gene matches.